This TCR beta chain was captured by sequencing in a study of regulatory T cells in long-lasting Graves disease. This clonotype was seen repeatedly, ten times or more. The germline CDR1 and CDR2 sequences are LGHDT and YNNKEL (reference sequence). The CDR3 loop spans 12 amino acids. V dropped 0 bases and J dropped 10; count of bases not matched to a gene: 0. Through Arm-PCR of CDR3 regions and iRepertoire HTBI primers, TCR beta libraries were built. One entry per CDR3 protein, called by TCRdb with MiXCR from the multiplex PCR reads. There are about half a million distinct CDR3 sequences in the sample; approximately 12% occur only once, and approximately 9.6% lies in the top ten. Time point described: newly diagnosed GD, antithyroid drugs for less than 3 months. Isolated PBMC RNA provided the starting material for the TCR library. The same sample was also used in a study of T cells in Graves' hyperthyroidism and ophthalmopathy. That investigation notes: It was considered stable Graves' hyperthyroidism when ophthalmopathy did not progress within 18 months.

The clonotype originates from a young woman with Graves disease. The sequencing here drew on peripheral blood mononuclear cells (PBMCs), taken at new diagnosis, from a patient treated with antithyroid drugs. This chain connects TRBV3-1 to TRBJ2-1, with 7 positions matching TRBD1. The CDR3 is CASSQEDREQFF. For the CDR3, the DNA is TGTGCCAGCAGCCAAGAGGACAGGGAGCAGTTCTTC.